This T cell receptor (beta chain) was profiled in a study of human T cells and chemical hapten exposure. At the level of the study: The use of 2% DPC on around 2 cm by around 2 cm of upper inner arm skin constituted sensitization. Study conclusions and caveats: TCRs whose frequency exceeded 1 in 1000 remained the same following DPC sensitization.

Stated time point: pre-sensitization, week 0. Indicated treatment: therapeutic diphenylcyclopropenone sensitization with weekly scalp DPC. Per the germline V gene, CDR1 is SGHTA and CDR2 is FQGNSA. With V trimmed by 5 bases and J by 5 bases, 16 bases remained unmatched. The CDR3 is made up of 20 amino acids. Authors' data handling: Sample TCR totals centred on a median of about 92,000, ranging about 20,000 to 690,600. One entry per CDR3 protein results from TCRdb running MiXCR on the RACE reads. None of the V and J calls come from the authors' own analysis; TCRdb made them. The table records 95,000 to 100,000 distinct CDR3 sequences, under 14% of them present only once. In this sample, this clonotype turned up many times. Its cognate antigen is unknown.

This clonotype was obtained from a woman aged 60-75 years with alopecia areata. Some clones in this sample may be carry-over from other donors' samples. The sample consisted of whole blood, taken in connection with sensitization to the hapten diphenylcyclopropenone (DPC). The rearrangement links TRBV7-2 to TRBJ2-1; 15 nucleotides align to TRBD2. The DNA for the CDR3 is TGTGCCAGCAGCCAAACCGGGACTAGCGGGGGGCTGGGGTCTCACAATGAGCAGTTCTTC. This gives the protein CASSQTGTSGGLGSHNEQFF. The full variable domain, rest sourced from reference TRBV7-2 and TRBJ2-1, is GAGVSQSPSNKVTEKGKDVELRCDPISGHTALYWYRQSLGQGLEFLIYFQGNSAPDKSGLPSDRFSAERTGGSVSTLTIQRTQQEDSAVYLCASSQTGTSGGLGSHNEQFFGPGTRLTVL.